The 22 T cell receptor beta chains in this list originate from one sample, sequenced in a study of OX40 agonist ivuxolimab in advanced cancers. TCRdb's copy holds only in-frame clones and misses some; the assay was immunoSEQ multiplex PCR. This sample carries about 110,000 clones, 90% of them seen once, and the ten largest clones take approximately 0.52%. The sample here was CD4+ or CD8+ T cells sorted from blood, taken in a trial of the OX40 agonist ivuxolimab. The receptors were sampled from an adult with an advanced solid tumor such as melanoma, head and neck, liver or kidney cancer.

The chain recombines TRBV6-6 with TRBJ2-2; 8 positions agree with TRBD1. The CDR3 is made up of 14 amino acids. V gave up 2 bases and J gave up 6 bases; unmatched junction bases: 2. Looked up from germline, CDR1 is MNHNY and CDR2 is SVGAGI (reference sequence). In DNA, the CDR3 is TGTGCCAGCAGTTACCAGGGGGCGTCCGGGGAGCTGTTTTTT. Protein sequence: CASSYQGASGELFF.

The gene calls are TRBV9 and TRBJ2-3, with TRBD1 matching over 10 bases. CDR1 SGDLS and CDR2 YYNGEE come from the germline V gene. The length of the CDR3 is 14 residues. After removal of 4 bases from V and 3 bases from J, the junction contained 2 bases not matched to a gene. The CDR3 region is CASSSGQGTDTQYF. CDR3 DNA sequence: TGTGCCAGCAGCTCGGGACAGGGGACAGATACGCAGTATTTT.

V and J are TRBV18 and TRBJ1-6; tentative D call: TRBD1 (6 bases). Trimming removed 4 bases from V and 7 bases from J, with 11 bases in between. Germline CDR1 reads KGHSH; CDR2 reads LQKENI. The CDR3 is made up of 14 amino acids. CDR3 coding DNA: TGTGCCAGCTCACTACAGGGTTCCAATTCACCCCTCCACTTT. Residues: CASSLQGSNSPLHF.

This rearrangement joins TRBV6-5 to TRBJ1-1, with D possibly matching TRBD1 (5 bases). Germline assignment: CDR1 MNHEY and CDR2 SVGAGI. The length of the CDR3 is 14 residues. The V gene lost 6 bases and the J gene lost 1 base, with 12 bases spanning the gap. CDR3 DNA: TGTGCCAGCAGATCATCCACAGGGAACACTGAAGCTTTCTTT. This sequence encodes CASRSSTGNTEAFF.

This sequence joins TRBV28 and TRBJ1-5; a possible D gene is TRBD1 (5 bases). The CDR3 has 16 residues. Germline CDR1 is MDHEN and CDR2 is SYDVKM. The V end lost 5 bases, the J end lost 4 bases, and 18 bases lay between the germline ends. DNA for the CDR3: TGTGCCAGCAGTCTACCTTTTATCGGGGCAAATCAGCCCCAGCATTTT. This codes for CASSLPFIGANQPQHF.

The chain recombines TRBV7-9 with TRBJ2-1; 9 nucleotides align to TRBD1. Germline V gene lookup returns CDR1 SEHNR and CDR2 FQNEAQ (reference sequence). The ends lost 5 bases at V and 3 bases at J; junction bases unmatched: 5. There are 15 residues in the CDR3. The chain's CDR3 is CASSPGDRVYNEQFF. CDR3 sequence (DNA): TGTGCCAGCAGCCCAGGGGACAGGGTCTACAATGAGCAGTTCTTC.

This sequence joins TRBV30 and TRBJ1-1; a possible D gene is TRBD1 (6 bases). The CDR3 consists of 13 residues. V lost 3 bases and J 9 bases, leaving 17 bases between the germline ends. Germline V CDR1 and CDR2: GTSNPN, SVGIG (reference sequence). The DNA for the CDR3 is TGTGCCTGGAGCCCTGGGGGCTTCGGACAAGCTTTCTTT. Amino acids: CAWSPGGFGQAFF.

The rearrangement links TRBV28 to TRBJ1-2; 9 nucleotides agree with TRBD1. Per the germline V gene, CDR1 is MDHEN and CDR2 is SYDVKM. The length of the CDR3 is 17 residues. J was trimmed by 1 base and V by 7 bases; bases with no gene match: 13. As DNA, the CDR3 is TGTGCCAGCAAACTGGGGAGCACAGGGGGCCTTAACTATGGCTACACCTTC. As protein: CASKLGSTGGLNYGYTF.

CDR3: CASSATDTQYF. DNA of the CDR3: TGCGCCAGCAGCGCGACGGATACGCAGTATTTT. This sequence joins TRBV5-1 and TRBJ2-3; D gene unclear. CDR1 SGHRS and CDR2 YFSETQ come from the germline V gene. Trimming took off 4 bases at V and 6 bases at J, with 6 bases between the two ends. The CDR3 has 11 residues. Looking up the rest from reference TRBV5-1 and TRBJ2-3 gives the full variable domain: KAGVTQTPRYLIKTRGQQVTLSCSPISGHRSVSWYQQTPGQGLQFLFEYFSETQRNKGNFPGRFSGRQFSNSRSEMNVSTLELGDSALYLCASSATDTQYFGPGTRLTVL.

This chain uses TRBV5-4 with TRBJ2-1; D is tentatively TRBD1 or TRBD2 (5 bases each). V was clipped by 0 bases and J by 6 bases, with 13 bases between them. The germline V gene encodes CDR1 SGHNT and CDR2 YYREEE (reference sequence). The CDR3 has 15 amino acids. CDR3 bases: TGTGCCAGCAGCTTGGCAGGGACCACCCTCAATGAGCAGTTCTTC. Translation gives CASSLAGTTLNEQFF.

This clone was recorded once. This chain joins TRBV27 and TRBJ1-6, with 7 bases identical to TRBD1. The CDR3 is made up of 14 amino acids. Trimming at V came to 3 bases and at J to 13 bases, leaving 9 bases not matched to a gene. CDR1 and CDR2 from the germline V gene are MNHEY and SMNVEV (reference sequence). CDR3 region: CASSFKQGRVPLHF. The CDR3 coding sequence is TGTGCCAGCAGTTTTAAACAGGGGAGGGTCCCCCTCCACTTT.

This clone appeared a single time. The V call is TRBV2, the J call TRBJ2-1; perhaps D is TRBD1 or TRBD2 (6 bases each). V was trimmed by 7 bases and J by 8 bases, leaving 18 bases between them. This CDR3 has 14 residues. Germline values: CDR1 SNHLY, CDR2 FYNNEI. The DNA of the CDR3 is TGTGCCAGCAATGGAGAGGGGGGAATGTATGAGCAGTTCTTC. Protein product: CASNGEGGMYEQFF.

The gene calls are TRBV9 and TRBJ1-6; no firm D call. In germline, CDR1 is SGDLS, CDR2 YYNGEE. Trimming cost V 0 bases and J 6 bases, with 10 bases left between them. CDR3 length equals 15 residues. As DNA, the CDR3 is TGTGCCAGCAGCGTAGGCACATACAGTAATTCACCCCTCCACTTT. It yields the protein CASSVGTYSNSPLHF.

V is TRBV4-3 and J is TRBJ1-3; D is undetermined. From germline, CDR1 is LGHNA and CDR2 YSLEER. The CDR3 has 16 amino acids. The V end was cut by 0 bases, the J end by 0 bases, with 9 bases between. CDR3 nucleotides: TGCGCCAGCAGCCAAGATGTTCCCGGCTCTGGAAACACCATATATTTT. It encodes CASSQDVPGSGNTIYF.

The CDR3 here is CASKSGANNEQFF. CDR3 nucleotide sequence: TGTGCCAGCAAGAGCGGGGCTAACAATGAGCAGTTCTTC. The chain combines TRBV2 with TRBJ2-1; 7 bases line up with TRBD2. There are 13 residues in the CDR3. CDR1 is SNHLY, CDR2 FYNNEI, per germline. Unmatched junction bases numbered 5, after V lost 7 bases and J lost 5 bases.

The chain has TRBV4-1 and TRBJ1-1; D remains unclear. Trimming pared 1 base from V and 8 bases from J, leaving 23 bases between. CDR1 is MGHRA, CDR2 YSYEKL, per germline. The CDR3 runs to 17 residues. The CDR3 DNA follows: TGCGCCAGCAGCCAAGGGGCCAGGAGGGCGGTTGGATTAGAAGCTTTCTTT. Its protein is CASSQGARRAVGLEAFF.

The chain links TRBV6-1 to TRBJ2-3, with TRBD2 identical over 12 bases. Germline V gene sequence: CDR1 MNHNS, CDR2 SASEGT. This CDR3 has 15 residues. V trimming: 8 bases; J trimming: 6 bases; junction bases outside the gene matches: 9. CDR3 loop: CASRWKGTSGDTQYF. The CDR3, as DNA: TGTGCCAGCCGCTGGAAGGGGACTAGCGGGGATACGCAGTATTTT.

The rearrangement joins TRBV2 to TRBJ1-5; D not resolved. This CDR3 has 14 residues. Germline V lookup: CDR1 SNHLY, CDR2 FYNNEI. Trimming cost V 2 bases and J 7 bases, with 12 bases left between them. CDR3 DNA sequence: TGTGCCAGCAGTGAACCGACAAGTCGACAGCCCCAGCATTTT. It is translated as CASSEPTSRQPQHF.

The V call is TRBV11-2, the J call TRBJ2-5, with D uncertain. Deletions cut 0 bases from V and 5 bases from J, with 10 bases between. This CDR3 comprises 14 residues. CDR1 is SGHAT, CDR2 FQNNGV, per germline. The CDR3 loop is CASSLEAGGETQYF. CDR3 nucleotides: TGTGCCAGCAGCTTAGAGGCAGGTGGGGAGACCCAGTACTTC.

This chain joins TRBV19 and TRBJ2-1; 9 bases agree with TRBD2. Germline V gene lookup returns CDR1 LNHDA and CDR2 SQIVND (reference sequence). The CDR3 runs 15 residues. Trimming at V came to 11 bases and at J to 5 bases, leaving 13 bases not matched to a gene. For the CDR3, the DNA is TGTGCCCCTCTGGGGGGTAGCGGGGGCCACAATGAGCAGTTCTTC. As protein: CAPLGGSGGHNEQFF.

The chain carries TRBV7-8 and TRBJ1-4; D remains ambiguous. The germline CDR1 and CDR2 sequences are SGHVS and FQNEAQ. The length of the CDR3 is 18 residues. The ends were cut back, 1 base at V and 0 bases at J, with 15 bases in the middle. For the CDR3, the DNA is TGTGCCAGCAGCTTAGGGCTTGTGCCAGGAGCAACTAATGAAAAACTGTTTTTT. This encodes CASSLGLVPGATNEKLFF.

The V and J genes are TRBV28 and TRBJ1-1; D not resolved. V was cut by 8 bases and J by 4 bases, with 11 bases left in between. Germline V gene sequence: CDR1 MDHEN, CDR2 SYDVKM. This CDR3 contains 12 residues. This CDR3 reads CASLRDSTEAFF. The CDR3 nucleotides are TGTGCCAGCTTAAGGGATTCCACTGAAGCTTTCTTT.